This TCR beta chain was documented in a study of cytomegalovirus exposure and HLA in healthy donors. Study observations and caveats: Per published reports, the classifier diagnosed cytomegalovirus status with high specificity and sensitivity.

With regard to this clone: Its antigen is not identified. An end of the junction differs from the germline gene, which may be a read error.

The CDR3 consists of 15 residues. CDR1 and CDR2 (germline): SEHNR, FQNEAQ (reference sequence). Primers: 60 Vbeta forward and 13 Jbeta reverse. Sequencing was performed with immunoSEQ multiplex PCR; in TCRdb, only in-frame clones are kept and a portion is missing. The sample has approximately 140,000 clones; around 79% are singletons. The chain carries TRBV7-9 and TRBJ2-7; possible D gene TRBD2, 7 bases. This TCR was sampled from a woman between 45 and 65 years old in good health and CMV-seropositive. Sequences were obtained from PBMCs. The CDR3 loop reads CASSLNREGTYGQYF. The CDR3 DNA sequence: TGTGCCAGCAGCTTAAACAGGGAGGGAACCTACGGGCAGTACTTC.